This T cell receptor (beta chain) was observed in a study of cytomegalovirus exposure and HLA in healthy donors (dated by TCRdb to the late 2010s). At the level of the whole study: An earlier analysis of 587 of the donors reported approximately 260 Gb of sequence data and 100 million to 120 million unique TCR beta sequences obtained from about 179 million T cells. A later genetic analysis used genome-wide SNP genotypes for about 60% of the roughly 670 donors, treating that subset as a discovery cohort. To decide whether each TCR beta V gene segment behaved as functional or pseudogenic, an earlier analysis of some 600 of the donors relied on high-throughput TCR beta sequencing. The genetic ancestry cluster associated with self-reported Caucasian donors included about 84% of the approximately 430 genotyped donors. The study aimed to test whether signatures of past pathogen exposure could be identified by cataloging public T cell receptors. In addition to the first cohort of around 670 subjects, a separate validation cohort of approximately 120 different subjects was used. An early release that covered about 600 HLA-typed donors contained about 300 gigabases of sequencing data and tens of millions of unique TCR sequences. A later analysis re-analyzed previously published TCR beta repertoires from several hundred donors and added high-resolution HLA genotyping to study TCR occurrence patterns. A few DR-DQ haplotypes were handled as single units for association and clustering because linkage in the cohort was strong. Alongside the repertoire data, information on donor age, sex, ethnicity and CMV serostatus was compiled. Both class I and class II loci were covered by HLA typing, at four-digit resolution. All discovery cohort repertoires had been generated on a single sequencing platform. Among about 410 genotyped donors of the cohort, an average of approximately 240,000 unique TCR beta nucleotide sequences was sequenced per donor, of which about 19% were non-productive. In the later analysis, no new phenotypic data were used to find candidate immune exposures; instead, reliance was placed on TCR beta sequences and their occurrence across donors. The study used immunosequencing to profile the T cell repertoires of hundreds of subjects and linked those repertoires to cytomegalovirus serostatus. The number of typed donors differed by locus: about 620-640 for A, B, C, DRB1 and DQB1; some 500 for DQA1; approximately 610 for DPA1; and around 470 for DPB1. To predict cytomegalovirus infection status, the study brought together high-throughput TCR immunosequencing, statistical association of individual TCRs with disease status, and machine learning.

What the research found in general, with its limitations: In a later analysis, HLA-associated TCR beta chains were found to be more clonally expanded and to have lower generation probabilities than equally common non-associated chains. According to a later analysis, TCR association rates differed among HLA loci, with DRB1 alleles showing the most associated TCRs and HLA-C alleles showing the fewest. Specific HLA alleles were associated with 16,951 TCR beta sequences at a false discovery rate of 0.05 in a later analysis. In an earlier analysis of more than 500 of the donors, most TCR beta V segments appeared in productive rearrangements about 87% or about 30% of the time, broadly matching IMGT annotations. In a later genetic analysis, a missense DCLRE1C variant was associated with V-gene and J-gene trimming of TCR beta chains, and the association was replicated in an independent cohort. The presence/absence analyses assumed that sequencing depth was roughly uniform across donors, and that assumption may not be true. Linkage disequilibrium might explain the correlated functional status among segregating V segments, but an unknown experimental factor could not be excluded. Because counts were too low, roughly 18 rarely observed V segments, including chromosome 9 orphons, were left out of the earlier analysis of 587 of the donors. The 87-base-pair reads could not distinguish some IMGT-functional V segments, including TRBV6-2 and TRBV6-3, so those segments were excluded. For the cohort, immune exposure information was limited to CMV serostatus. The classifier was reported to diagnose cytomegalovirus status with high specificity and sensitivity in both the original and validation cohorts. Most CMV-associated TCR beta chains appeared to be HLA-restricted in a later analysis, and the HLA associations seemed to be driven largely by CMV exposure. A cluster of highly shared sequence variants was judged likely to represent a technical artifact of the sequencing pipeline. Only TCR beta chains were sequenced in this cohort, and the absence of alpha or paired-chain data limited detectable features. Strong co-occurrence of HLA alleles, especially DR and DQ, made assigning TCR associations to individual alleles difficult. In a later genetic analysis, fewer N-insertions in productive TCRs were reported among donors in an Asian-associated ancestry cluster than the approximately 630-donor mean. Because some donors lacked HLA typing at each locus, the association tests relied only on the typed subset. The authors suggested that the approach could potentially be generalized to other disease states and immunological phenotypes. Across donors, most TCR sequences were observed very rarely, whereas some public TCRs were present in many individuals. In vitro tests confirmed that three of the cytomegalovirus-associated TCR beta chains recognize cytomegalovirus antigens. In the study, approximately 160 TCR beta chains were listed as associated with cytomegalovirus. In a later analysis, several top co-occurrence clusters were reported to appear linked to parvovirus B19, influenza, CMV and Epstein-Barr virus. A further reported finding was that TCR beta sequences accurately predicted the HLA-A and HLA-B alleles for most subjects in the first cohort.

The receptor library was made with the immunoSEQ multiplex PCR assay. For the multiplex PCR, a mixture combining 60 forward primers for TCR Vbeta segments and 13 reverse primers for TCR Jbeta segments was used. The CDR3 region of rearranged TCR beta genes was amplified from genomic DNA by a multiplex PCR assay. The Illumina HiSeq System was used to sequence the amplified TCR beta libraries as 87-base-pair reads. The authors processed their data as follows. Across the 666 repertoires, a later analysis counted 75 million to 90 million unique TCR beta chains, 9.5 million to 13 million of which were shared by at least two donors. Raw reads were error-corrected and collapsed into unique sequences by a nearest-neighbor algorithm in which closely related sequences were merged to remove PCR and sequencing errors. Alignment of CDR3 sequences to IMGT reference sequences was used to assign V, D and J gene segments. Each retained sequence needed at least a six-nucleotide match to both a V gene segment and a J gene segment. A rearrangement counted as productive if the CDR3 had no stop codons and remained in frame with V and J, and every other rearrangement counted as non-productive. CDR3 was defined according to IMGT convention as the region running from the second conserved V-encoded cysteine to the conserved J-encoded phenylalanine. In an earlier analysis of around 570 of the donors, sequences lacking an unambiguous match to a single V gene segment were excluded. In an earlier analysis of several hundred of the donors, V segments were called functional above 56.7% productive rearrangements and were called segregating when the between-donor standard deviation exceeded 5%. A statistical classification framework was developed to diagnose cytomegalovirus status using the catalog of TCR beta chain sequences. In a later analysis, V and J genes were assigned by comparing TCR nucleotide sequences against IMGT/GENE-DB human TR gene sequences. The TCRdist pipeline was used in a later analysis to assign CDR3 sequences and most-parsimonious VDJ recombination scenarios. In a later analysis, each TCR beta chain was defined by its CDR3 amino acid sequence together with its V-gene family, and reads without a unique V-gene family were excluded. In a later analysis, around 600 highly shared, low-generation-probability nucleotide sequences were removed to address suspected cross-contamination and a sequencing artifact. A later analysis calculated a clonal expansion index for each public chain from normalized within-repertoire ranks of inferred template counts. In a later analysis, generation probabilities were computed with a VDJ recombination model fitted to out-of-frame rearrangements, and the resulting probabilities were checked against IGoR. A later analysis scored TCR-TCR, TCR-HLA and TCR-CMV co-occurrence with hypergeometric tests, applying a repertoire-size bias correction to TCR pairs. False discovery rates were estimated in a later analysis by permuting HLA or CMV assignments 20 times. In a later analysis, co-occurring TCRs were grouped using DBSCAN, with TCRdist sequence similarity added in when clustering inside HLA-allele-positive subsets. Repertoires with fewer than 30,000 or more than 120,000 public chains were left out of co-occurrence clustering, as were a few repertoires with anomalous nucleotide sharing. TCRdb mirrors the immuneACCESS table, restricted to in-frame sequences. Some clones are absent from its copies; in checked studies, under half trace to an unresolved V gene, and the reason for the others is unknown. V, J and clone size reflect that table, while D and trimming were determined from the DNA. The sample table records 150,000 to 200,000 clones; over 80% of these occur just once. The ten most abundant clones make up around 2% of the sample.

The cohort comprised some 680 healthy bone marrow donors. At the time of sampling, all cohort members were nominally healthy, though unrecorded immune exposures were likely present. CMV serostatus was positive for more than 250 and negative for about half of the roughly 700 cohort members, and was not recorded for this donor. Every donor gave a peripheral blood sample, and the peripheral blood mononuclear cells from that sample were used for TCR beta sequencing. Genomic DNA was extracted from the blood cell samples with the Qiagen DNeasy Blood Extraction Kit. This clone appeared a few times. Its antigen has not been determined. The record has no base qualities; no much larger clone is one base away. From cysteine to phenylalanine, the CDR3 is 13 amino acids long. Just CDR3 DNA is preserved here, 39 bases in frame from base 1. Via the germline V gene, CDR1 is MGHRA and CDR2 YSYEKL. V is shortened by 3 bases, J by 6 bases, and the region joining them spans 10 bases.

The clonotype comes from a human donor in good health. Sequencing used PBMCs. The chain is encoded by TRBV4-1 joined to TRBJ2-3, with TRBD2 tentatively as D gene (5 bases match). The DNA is TGCGCCAGCAGCCACCCCACGGGGGATACGCAGTATTTT. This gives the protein CASSHPTGDTQYF.